Shown below are 6 T cell receptor beta chains from a single sample sequenced in a study of identical twins. TCRdb re-called the 5' RACE reads through MiXCR, storing one row per CDR3 protein. This sample carries around 1.7 million distinct CDR3 sequences, roughly a third of them seen once, and the ten largest clones take about 0.25%. Specimen: cord blood. Receptor source: a newborn girl in good health.

The J gene is TRBJ1-2, the V gene TRBV5-1; unclear D gene. Germline V gene sequence: CDR1 SGHRS, CDR2 YFSETQ. V was clipped by 0 bases and J by 5 bases, with 14 bases between them. The CDR3 is 15 residues long. This CDR3 is CASSLGQFKVYGYTF. Here the CDR3 DNA reads TGCGCCAGCAGCTTGGGGCAGTTTAAAGTTTATGGCTACACCTTC.

This clonotype has a handful of counts. The chain has TRBV4-2 and TRBJ2-2; D call uncertain. Trimming stripped 0 bases from V and 11 bases from J, with 13 bases between. The CDR3 loop spans 14 amino acids. Germline V CDR1 and CDR2: LGHNA, YNFKEQ. CDR3 protein: CASSQEPDLQELFF. The CDR3 nucleotides read TGTGCCAGCAGCCAAGAACCCGACTTGCAAGAGCTGTTTTTT.

The gene calls are TRBV28 and TRBJ2-1; D uncertain. The ends were cut back, 5 bases at V and 0 bases at J, with 23 bases in the middle. Germline loops: CDR1 MDHEN, CDR2 SYDVKM. CDR3 size: 19 residues. The CDR3 region is CASSPATVGPESSYNEQFF. The CDR3 bases are TGTGCCAGCAGTCCCGCGACTGTGGGTCCTGAAAGCTCCTACAATGAGCAGTTCTTC. Based on the CDR3 plus reference TRBV28 and TRBJ2-1, the full variable domain is DVKVTQSSRYLVKRTGEKVFLECVQDMDHENMFWYRQDPGLGLRLIYFSYDVKMKEKGDIPEGYSVSREKKERFSLILESASTNQTSMYLCASSPATVGPESSYNEQFFGPGTRLTVL.

This clonotype was counted a few times. The chain is built from TRBV7-6 and TRBJ2-7; TRBD1 might be the D (6 bases). V lost 2 bases and J lost 0, with 20 bases in between. Germline assignment: CDR1 SGHVS and CDR2 FNYEAQ. CDR3 length equals 18 residues. CDR3 sequence (DNA): TGTGCCAGCAGCTTATGGAGTGCCTCACAGGGACACTCCTACGAGCAGTACTTC. Translating gives CASSLWSASQGHSYEQYF.

About this clonotype itself: The DNA is omitted, as the CDR3 cannot be located on it reliably, and the CDR3 follows TCRdb's listing. This sequence joins TRBV11-2 and TRBJ2-1; TRBD1, as called in the table, went unchecked against the DNA. The CDR3 spans 17 residues, counting both ends. Germline V gene lookup returns CDR1 SGHAT and CDR2 FQNNGV. The CDR3 reads CASSLTWGGGSYNERFF.

This clonotype was detected a few times. The CDR3 nucleotides read TGCGCCAGCAGCCAATATCCGACTAGCGGGGGATCAAATACGCAGTATTTT. This codes for CASSQYPTSGGSNTQYF. V usage is TRBV4-1 and J usage is TRBJ2-3, with 12 bases identical to TRBD2. The V gene end was trimmed by 2 bases and the J gene end by 7 bases; junction bases not matched to a gene: 10. CDR3 length: 17 amino acids. Germline lookup yields CDR1 MGHRA and CDR2 YSYEKL.